These 12 T cell receptor beta chains originate from one sample sequenced in a study of cytomegalovirus exposure and HLA in healthy donors. Amplification used 60 Vbeta primers and 13 Jbeta primers. Assay: immunoSEQ multiplex PCR; the TCRdb copy retains only in-frame clones and omits some. Found here are 90,000 to 100,000 clones, approximately 77% of them singletons; the top ten hold around 4.5%. Material: PBMCs. The receptor source for this set is a woman aged 40-49 years in good health and CMV-seronegative.

As to this clone: A read error is likely, as this CDR3 ends without the conserved phenylalanine or tryptophan. V is TRBV9 and J is TRBJ1-4; possibly TRBD1 for D (5 bases). The CDR3 is 15 residues long. V was trimmed by 3 bases and J by 8 bases, leaving 17 bases between them. Germline CDR1 reads SGDLS; CDR2 reads YYNGEE. DNA for the CDR3: TGTGCCAGCAGCGCCCAGGTGGGGCTTCGAGAAAAACTGTTTGTT. Protein product: CASSAQVGLREKLFV.

Only a few counts were recorded for this clone. The CDR3 here is CASSYGLAGIEQYF. The CDR3 DNA reads as TGCGCCAGCAGCTACGGACTAGCGGGGATCGAGCAGTACTTC. The chain combines TRBV5-1 with TRBJ2-7; 12 bases match TRBD2. Germline loops: CDR1 SGHRS, CDR2 YFSETQ. This CDR3 region has 14 residues. The V and J ends lost 3 bases and 6 bases, in that order; junction bases with no gene match: 4.

Only a few counts were recorded for this clone. The V call is TRBV12-5, the J call TRBJ1-2, with 10 bases lining up with TRBD1. The CDR3 is made up of 14 amino acids. Per the germline V gene, CDR1 is LGHNT and CDR2 is FRNRAP. Trimming at V came to 7 bases and at J to 5 bases, leaving 7 bases not matched to a gene. CDR3 amino acids: CASALTGGKYGYTF. CDR3 nucleotide sequence: TGTGCTAGTGCCCTGACAGGGGGCAAGTATGGCTACACCTTC. The whole variable domain, filled in from reference TRBV12-5 and TRBJ1-2, reads DARVTQTPRHKVTEMGQEVTMRCQPILGHNTVFWYRQTMMQGLELLAYFRNRAPLDDSGMPKDRFSAEMPDATLATLKIQPSEPRDSAVYFCASALTGGKYGYTFGSGTRLTVV.

This clone was seen only once. The chain couples TRBV7-9 to TRBJ2-2, with a weak D call TRBD1 (7 bases). CDR3 length: 16 amino acids. Trimming took off 4 bases at V and 6 bases at J, with 18 bases between the two ends. The germline V gene encodes CDR1 SEHNR and CDR2 FQNEAQ (reference sequence). This CDR3 is CASSSNRGGTAGELFF. CDR3 nucleotide sequence: TGTGCCAGCAGCTCTAACAGGGGAGGTACGGCCGGGGAGCTGTTTTTT.

V gene TRBV19 combines with J gene TRBJ1-2, with TRBD1 matching 10 bases. V gave up 7 bases and J gave up 3 bases; unmatched junction bases: 8. The CDR3 covers 15 residues. In germline, CDR1 is LNHDA, CDR2 SQIVND (reference sequence). DNA of the CDR3: TGTGCCAGTACACACATGGGGACAGGGGACTATGGCTACACCTTC. It is translated as CASTHMGTGDYGYTF.

This clone has just a few counts. The chain uses TRBV27 and TRBJ1-4; TRBD1 aligns across 12 bases. After removal of 10 bases from V and 6 bases from J, the junction contained 3 bases not matched to a gene. The CDR3 is 13 amino acids. CDR1 and CDR2 from the germline V gene are MNHEY and SMNVEV (reference sequence). The CDR3 DNA sequence: TGTGCCACCGGGACAGGGGGCCATGAAAAACTGTTTTTT. Its translation is CATGTGGHEKLFF.

The chain links TRBV7-6 to TRBJ2-7, with 7 positions matching TRBD2. CDR3 length: 14 amino acids. CDR1 is SGHVS and CDR2 is FNYEAQ in the germline V gene. The trim removed 4 bases at V and 0 bases at J, leaving 3 bases unmatched. The CDR3 bases are TGTGCCAGCAGCTCCGGGGGGAGCTCCTACGAGCAGTACTTC. Translation gives CASSSGGSSYEQYF.

The chain recombines TRBV5-6 with TRBJ2-2, with D perhaps matching TRBD2 (6 bases). Trimming shortened V by 2 bases and J by 1 base, and 9 bases separated the two germline ends. The CDR3 has 15 amino acids. CDR1 SGHDT and CDR2 YYEEEE come from the germline V gene. CDR3: CASSFGRGNTGELFF. In DNA form, the CDR3 reads TGTGCCAGCAGCTTTGGGCGGGGGAACACCGGGGAGCTGTTTTTT.

The rearrangement joins TRBV27 to TRBJ2-2, with 9 bases identical to TRBD1. Germline V gives CDR1 MNHEY, CDR2 SMNVEV (reference sequence). With V trimmed by 2 bases and J by 2 bases, 12 bases remained unmatched. CDR3 length: 19 amino acids. The chain's CDR3 is CASSLVGQGTRRNTGELFF. For the CDR3, the DNA is TGTGCCAGCAGTTTAGTAGGACAGGGGACTCGCCGAAACACCGGGGAGCTGTTTTTT.

This clone was seen once. V and J are TRBV5-6 and TRBJ1-2; a possible D gene is TRBD1 (5 bases). Germline V gene sequence: CDR1 SGHDT, CDR2 YYEEEE. This CDR3 has 13 amino acids. V was pared by 1 base and J by 4 bases, with 8 bases between. CDR3 amino acids: CASSLRGGYGYTF. In nucleotides, the CDR3 is TGTGCCAGCAGCTTGAGGGGCGGCTATGGCTACACCTTC. The entire variable domain, with the rest obtained from reference TRBV5-6 and TRBJ1-2, is as follows: DAGVTQSPTHLIKTRGQQVTLRCSPKSGHDTVSWYQQALGQGPQFIFQYYEEEERQRGNFPDRFSGHQFPNYSSELNVNALLLGDSALYLCASSLRGGYGYTFGSGTRLTVV.

The rearrangement joins TRBV13 to TRBJ2-2; D might be TRBD2 (6 bases). With 5 bases removed from V and 5 bases from J, the gap between germline ends came to 15 bases. Germline V gene lookup returns CDR1 PRHDT and CDR2 FYEKMQ (reference sequence). The CDR3 loop spans 15 amino acids. The CDR3 DNA sequence: TGTGCCAGCAGCGTTGGCGGGACCGGGACCGGGGAGCTGTTTTTT. The encoded protein is CASSVGGTGTGELFF.

J is TRBJ2-7 and V is TRBV27, with TRBD2 matching over 7 bases. The CDR3 runs 15 residues. With 5 bases clipped from V and 1 base from J, the junction kept 8 bases outside the gene matches. Germline-derived CDR1 and CDR2 are MNHEY and SMNVEV (reference sequence). The CDR3 DNA follows: TGTGCCAGCAGTGGGGGGGGGACGCCTTCCTACGAGCAGTACTTC. This translates into CASSGGGTPSYEQYF.